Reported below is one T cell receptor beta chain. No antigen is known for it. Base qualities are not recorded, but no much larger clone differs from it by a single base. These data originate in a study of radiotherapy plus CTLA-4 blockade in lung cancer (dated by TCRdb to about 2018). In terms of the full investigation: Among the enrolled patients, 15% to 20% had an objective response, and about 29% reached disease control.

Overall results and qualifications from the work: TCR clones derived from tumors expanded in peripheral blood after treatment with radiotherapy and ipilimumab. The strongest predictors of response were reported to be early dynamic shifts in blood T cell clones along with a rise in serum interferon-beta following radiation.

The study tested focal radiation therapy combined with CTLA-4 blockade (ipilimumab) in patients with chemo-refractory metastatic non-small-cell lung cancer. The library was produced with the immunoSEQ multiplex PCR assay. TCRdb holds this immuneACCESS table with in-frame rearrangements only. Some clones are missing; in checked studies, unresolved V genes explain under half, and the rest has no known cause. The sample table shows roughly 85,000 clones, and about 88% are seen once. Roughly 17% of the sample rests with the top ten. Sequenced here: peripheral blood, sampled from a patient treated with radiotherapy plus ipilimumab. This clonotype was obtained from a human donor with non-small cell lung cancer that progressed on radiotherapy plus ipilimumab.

The nucleotide sequence reads as follows: TGTGCCAGCAGCTTGGGACAGGGGTTTGGCTACACCTTC. It is translated as CASSLGQGFGYTF. Recombination joined TRBV11-2 with TRBJ1-2, and 10 junctional nucleotides match TRBD1. CDR1 and CDR2, looked up from the germline V gene, are SGHAT and FQNNGV. The CDR3 runs 13 amino acids, cysteine and phenylalanine included. Only the CDR3 portion is preserved as DNA: 39 bases, with reading frame beginning at the first base. For this chain, trimming is 3 bases at the V end and 7 bases at the J end, and the number of junction bases without a gene match is 2.